These 27 T cell receptor beta chains share one sample of origin, sequenced in a study of early stage breast cancer tumors. This table comes from immunoSEQ multiplex PCR, and its TCRdb copy is limited to in-frame clones, with some not included. The sample includes tens of thousands of clones, 76% of them seen just once. The source material was blood. These receptors were collected from a person aged 60 to 70 with breast cancer.

The gene calls are TRBV29-1 and TRBJ2-1; a weak D match, TRBD1 (5 bases). Germline V gene lookup returns CDR1 SQVTM and CDR2 ANQGSEA. Trimming left V 7 bases short and J 2 bases short, with 12 bases between. CDR3 size: 13 residues. The CDR3 DNA sequence: TGCAGCGATAGGGCAGGGACCTACAATGAGCAGTTCTTC. Translation: CSDRAGTYNEQFF.

V usage is TRBV2 and J usage is TRBJ2-2, with 11 positions matching TRBD2. Germline values: CDR1 SNHLY, CDR2 FYNNEI. This CDR3 comprises 16 residues. After removal of 5 bases from V and 7 bases from J, the junction contained 9 bases not matched to a gene. CDR3 loop: CASSNPSGRPGGELFF. The CDR3 DNA sequence: TGTGCCAGCAGTAACCCTAGCGGGAGGCCGGGCGGGGAGCTGTTTTTT.

The chain recombines TRBV10-3 with TRBJ2-7; D is unresolved. V lost 2 bases and J 7 bases, leaving 18 bases between the germline ends. Germline V lookup: CDR1 ENHRY, CDR2 SYGVKD. The CDR3 is 15 amino acids. Here the CDR3 reads CAISETADPDREQYF. The CDR3 DNA follows: TGTGCCATCAGTGAGACGGCGGATCCTGATCGGGAGCAGTACTTC.

The table lists this clone with a count of one. CDR3 bases: TGTGCCAGCAGTGCCCGGGACAGGGGGCTGGATGAGCAGTTCTTC. Residues: CASSARDRGLDEQFF. The J gene is TRBJ2-1, the V gene TRBV6-1; 12 bases align to TRBD1. V gave up 4 bases and J gave up 8 bases; unmatched junction bases: 6. CDR3 length equals 15 residues. Germline V gene sequence: CDR1 MNHNS, CDR2 SASEGT.

The rearrangement joins TRBV11-2 to TRBJ2-7; the D gene is possibly TRBD2 (6 bases). Trimming took 0 bases from V and 7 from J, leaving 10 bases between them. This CDR3 comprises 13 residues. The germline CDR1 and CDR2 sequences are SGHAT and FQNNGV. The CDR3, as DNA: TGTGCCAGCAGCTTAGAAGCGGGTGGGGAGCAGTACTTC. It encodes CASSLEAGGEQYF.

The chain uses TRBV2 and TRBJ2-3, with 8 bases identical to TRBD2. V shed 0 bases, J shed 2 bases, and the junction held 4 bases outside the gene matches. This CDR3 is built from 16 residues. Germline assignment: CDR1 SNHLY and CDR2 FYNNEI. CDR3 sequence: CASSEASGTNTDTQYF. The CDR3 region has the DNA TGTGCCAGCAGTGAAGCTAGCGGGACGAACACAGATACGCAGTATTTT. The full variable domain, in which reference TRBV2 and TRBJ2-3 provide the parts outside the CDR3, is EPEVTQTPSHQVTQMGQEVILRCVPISNHLYFYWYRQILGQKVEFLVSFYNNEISEKSEIFDDQFSVERPDGSNFTLKIRSTKLEDSAMYFCASSEASGTNTDTQYFGPGTRLTVL.

A word on this clone: One end of the junction varies from germline; a read error may be responsible. CDR3 amino acids: CASSAYGATFF. DNA of the CDR3: TGTGCCAGCAGCGCTTACGGGGCCACTTTCTTC. The gene calls are TRBV5-5 and TRBJ2-7; D assignment may be TRBD1 or TRBD2 (5 bases each). CDR3 length: 11 amino acids. Germline V gene sequence: CDR1 SGHKS, CDR2 YYEKEE (reference sequence).

This chain uses TRBV30 with TRBJ1-5, with a tentative D call TRBD1 (6 bases). V was trimmed by 0 bases and J by 8 bases, leaving 14 bases between them. The CDR3 runs to 14 residues. Per the germline V gene, CDR1 is GTSNPN and CDR2 is SVGIG (reference sequence). The CDR3 loop is CAWSVELSGEPQHF. DNA for the CDR3: TGTGCCTGGAGTGTAGAACTGTCAGGGGAGCCCCAGCATTTT.

This clone was found a few times. The rearrangement joins TRBV30 to TRBJ2-7; D perhaps matches TRBD2 (6 bases). The CDR3 covers 14 residues. V lost 2 bases and J lost 1, with 12 bases in between. CDR1 is GTSNPN, CDR2 SVGIG, per germline (reference sequence). The CDR3, as DNA: TGTGCCTGGAGTCCTTATGCGGGGTCCTACGAGCAGTACTTC. This codes for CAWSPYAGSYEQYF.

This clone was seen once. The chain links TRBV7-8 to TRBJ1-1; no firm D call. CDR1 and CDR2 from the germline V gene are SGHVS and FQNEAQ. V lost 5 bases and J lost 4, with 14 bases in between. The CDR3 is 14 amino acids. Written as DNA, the CDR3 is TGTGCCAGCAGCCAAAGGGAGGTTCTCACTGAAGCTTTCTTT. Its protein product is CASSQREVLTEAFF.

The J gene is TRBJ1-2, the V gene TRBV29-1; D remains unclear. V lost 4 bases and J lost 4, with 13 bases in between. CDR3 length equals 13 residues. Germline V gene sequence: CDR1 SQVTM, CDR2 ANQGSEA. The DNA of the CDR3 is TGCAGCGTTGGTTTCAGCGACGTCTATGGCTACACCTTC. Protein product: CSVGFSDVYGYTF.

The chain is built from TRBV9 and TRBJ2-5; 7 nucleotides line up with TRBD1. With 2 bases clipped from V and 2 bases from J, the junction kept 3 bases outside the gene matches. Germline V gives CDR1 SGDLS, CDR2 YYNGEE. This CDR3 spans 14 amino acids. CDR3 protein: CASSVDRTQETQYF. As DNA, the CDR3 is TGTGCCAGCAGCGTGGACAGGACTCAAGAGACCCAGTACTTC.

The rearrangement links TRBV7-8 to TRBJ2-1; D is perhaps TRBD1 (6 bases). Trimming left V 1 base short and J 4 bases short, with 14 bases between. The CDR3 is 16 residues long. Germline CDR1 is SGHVS and CDR2 is FQNEAQ. This chain's CDR3 is CASSLGHRDLYNEQFF. The CDR3 DNA is TGTGCCAGCAGCTTAGGCCACAGGGACCTTTACAATGAGCAGTTCTTC.

J is TRBJ1-3 and V is TRBV18; D unresolved. Germline lookup yields CDR1 KGHSH and CDR2 LQKENI. The CDR3 is made up of 15 amino acids. Trimming pared 3 bases from V and 0 bases from J, leaving 9 bases between. CDR3 coding DNA: TGTGCCAGCTCACCTCCAGGTCTCTCTGGAAACACCATATATTTT. Its translation is CASSPPGLSGNTIYF.

The chain is built from TRBV9 and TRBJ2-1; perhaps TRBD1 as D (6 bases). The CDR3 totals 14 residues. V was clipped by 2 bases and J by 7 bases, with 13 bases between them. The germline gives CDR1 SGDLS, CDR2 YYNGEE. DNA for the CDR3: TGTGCCAGCAGCGTGGGGACACAGGTGAATGAGCAGTTCTTC. This sequence encodes CASSVGTQVNEQFF.

J is TRBJ1-6 and V is TRBV7-9; TRBD1 might be the D (5 bases). The CDR3 spans 14 residues. Germline values: CDR1 SEHNR, CDR2 FQNEAQ (reference sequence). V was clipped by 6 bases and J by 7 bases, with 13 bases between them. Here the CDR3 DNA reads TGTGCCAGCAGAGACGGGACGGAGAATTCACCCCTCCACTTT. Translating gives CASRDGTENSPLHF.

The J gene is TRBJ2-1, the V gene TRBV4-1, with TRBD1 matching over 8 bases. The CDR3 loop spans 17 amino acids. The germline CDR1 and CDR2 sequences are MGHRA and YSYEKL. V gave up 0 bases and J gave up 5 bases; unmatched junction bases: 9. Here the CDR3 DNA reads TGCGCCAGCAGCCAAGATCCCGACAGGGGTTTCCACAATGAGCAGTTCTTC. It translates to CASSQDPDRGFHNEQFF.

This clone appeared a few times. The chain joins TRBV4-1 to TRBJ2-2, with 9 bases lining up with TRBD1. This CDR3 comprises 14 residues. CDR1 MGHRA and CDR2 YSYEKL come from the germline V gene. Trimming cost V 0 bases and J 8 bases; bases outside gene matches: 1. CDR3 in DNA: TGCGCCAGCAGCCAAGAGGGACAGGGTGGGGAGCTGTTTTTT. This translates into CASSQEGQGGELFF.

This clone was detected only once. The chain uses TRBV5-5 and TRBJ1-1; D not resolved. The V gene lost 1 base and the J gene lost 0 bases, with 7 bases spanning the gap. The CDR3 runs to 14 residues. Germline V gene data show CDR1 as SGHKS and CDR2 as YYEKEE (reference sequence). Here the CDR3 reads CASSLQDLNTEAFF. The CDR3 bases are TGTGCCAGCAGCTTGCAGGATCTGAACACTGAAGCTTTCTTT. Supplemented by reference TRBV5-5 and TRBJ1-1, the full variable domain reads DAGVTQSPTHLIKTRGQQVTLRCSPISGHKSVSWYQQVLGQGPQFIFQYYEKEERGRGNFPDRFSARQFPNYSSELNVNALLLGDSALYLCASSLQDLNTEAFFGQGTRLTVV.

V usage is TRBV19 and J usage is TRBJ1-5; TRBD1 aligns across 9 bases. This CDR3 contains 16 residues. Losses at the gene ends were 3 bases for V and 6 bases for J; bases not matched to a gene: 9. Germline V CDR1 and CDR2: LNHDA, SQIVND (reference sequence). The DNA of the CDR3 is TGTGCCAGTAGTATCTTAACAGGGGGCGAAGGTCAGCCCCAGCATTTT. Its protein product is CASSILTGGEGQPQHF.

The chain employs TRBV5-4 and TRBJ2-6; either TRBD1 or TRBD2 may supply D (6 bases each). CDR1 is SGHNT and CDR2 is YYREEE in the germline V gene (reference sequence). There are 16 residues in the CDR3. Between the trimmed V and J ends, which lost 5 bases and 2 bases, there was a span of 14 bases. The CDR3 sequence: CASSDGGVPGANVLTF. The CDR3 DNA reads TGTGCCAGCAGTGACGGGGGCGTACCTGGGGCCAACGTCCTGACTTTC.

This clone was recorded once. J is TRBJ1-2 and V is TRBV19; the D is unclear. The germline V gene encodes CDR1 LNHDA and CDR2 SQIVND (reference sequence). The CDR3 consists of 15 residues. Trimming took off 1 base at V and 7 bases at J, with 16 bases between the two ends. In nucleotides, the CDR3 is TGTGCCAGTAGTATAGTTACGGGCCCCAGGATTGGCTACACCTTC. Translation: CASSIVTGPRIGYTF.

The chain links TRBV7-8 to TRBJ2-2, with a tentative D call TRBD1 (5 bases). Germline V CDR1 and CDR2: SGHVS, FQNEAQ. The ends were cut back, 5 bases at V and 0 bases at J, with 13 bases in the middle. This CDR3 spans 16 amino acids. The CDR3 loop is CASSGRQIPNTGELFF. DNA for the CDR3: TGTGCCAGCAGCGGTAGACAGATACCGAACACCGGGGAGCTGTTTTTT.

This clone was detected once. The V gene is TRBV4-2, the J gene TRBJ2-1; D call uncertain. In germline, CDR1 is LGHNA, CDR2 YNFKEQ. Trimming left V 0 bases short and J 4 bases short, with 7 bases between. CDR3 size: 14 residues. CDR3: CASSQDRLYNEQFF. The CDR3, as DNA: TGTGCCAGCAGCCAAGATAGGCTTTACAATGAGCAGTTCTTC.

The V and J genes are TRBV29-1 and TRBJ2-3; TRBD2 might be the D (6 bases). The CDR3 is 13 residues long. V was trimmed by 5 bases and J by 6 bases, leaving 15 bases between them. Germline CDR1 reads SQVTM; CDR2 reads ANQGSEA. This CDR3 reads CSVSLLAGDTQYF. The CDR3 DNA reads as TGCAGCGTTTCATTACTAGCAGGGGATACGCAGTATTTT.

The CDR3 sequence is CASSLQGANSGNTIYF. CDR3 coding DNA: TGTGCCAGCAGTTTACAGGGGGCAAACTCTGGAAACACCATATATTTT. The rearrangement joins TRBV6-5 to TRBJ1-3; TRBD1 matches at 9 bases. V lost 4 bases to trimming and J lost 0 bases; unmatched junction nucleotides: 4. CDR3 length equals 16 residues. The germline CDR1 and CDR2 sequences are MNHEY and SVGAGI.

This clone was observed a single time. This chain links TRBV11-3 with TRBJ2-7, with D perhaps assigned TRBD1 or TRBD2 (5 bases each). V lost 5 bases to trimming and J lost 0 bases, with 14 bases between them. There are 15 residues in the CDR3. CDR1 and CDR2 (germline): SGHNT, YENEEA. CDR3 nucleotides: TGTGCCAGCAGCCCCAGGGACGGTAGCTCCTACGAGCAGTACTTC. Protein product: CASSPRDGSSYEQYF.